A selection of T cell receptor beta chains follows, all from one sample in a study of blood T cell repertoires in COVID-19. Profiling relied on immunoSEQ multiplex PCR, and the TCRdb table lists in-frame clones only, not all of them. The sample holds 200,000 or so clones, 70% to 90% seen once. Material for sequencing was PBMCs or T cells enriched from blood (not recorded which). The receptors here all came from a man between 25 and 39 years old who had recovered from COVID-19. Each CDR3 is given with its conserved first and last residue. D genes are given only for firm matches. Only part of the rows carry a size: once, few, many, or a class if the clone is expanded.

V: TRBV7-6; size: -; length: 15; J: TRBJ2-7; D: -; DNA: TGTGCCAGCAGCTTAGATCCGGGAGATAGCTACGAGCAGTACTTC; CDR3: CASSLDPGDSYEQYF
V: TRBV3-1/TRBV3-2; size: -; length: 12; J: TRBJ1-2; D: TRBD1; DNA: TGTGCCAGCAGCTCAACAGGGGGCGGCTACACCTTC; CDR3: CASSSTGGGYTF
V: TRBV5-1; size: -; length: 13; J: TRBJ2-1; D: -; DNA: TGCGCCAGCAGCTTGGTAGGGGCGGATGAGCAGTTCTTC; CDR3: CASSLVGADEQFF
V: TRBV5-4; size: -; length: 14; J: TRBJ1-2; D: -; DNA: TGTGCCAGCAGCTTGGGACACAGGGACCATGGCTACACCTTC; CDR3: CASSLGHRDHGYTF
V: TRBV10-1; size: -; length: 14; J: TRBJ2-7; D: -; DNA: TGCGCCAGCAGTGAAGGGGGTGATCGAGACGAGCAGTACTTC; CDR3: CASSEGGDRDEQYF
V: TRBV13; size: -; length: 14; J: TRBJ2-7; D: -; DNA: TGTGCCAGCAGCTTAGGTGGGAGCTCCTACGAGCAGTACTTC; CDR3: CASSLGGSSYEQYF
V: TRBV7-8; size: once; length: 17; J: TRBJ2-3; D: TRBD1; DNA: TGTGCCAGCAGCTTAGCGGGGGGACAGGGTAACGCAGATACGCAGTATTTT; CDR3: CASSLAGGQGNADTQYF
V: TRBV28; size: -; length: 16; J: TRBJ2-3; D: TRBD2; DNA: TGTGCCAGCAGTTTTGATTCAGCGGGAGCCACAGATACGCAGTATTTT; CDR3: CASSFDSAGATDTQYF
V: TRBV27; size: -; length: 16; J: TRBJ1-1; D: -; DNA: TGTGCCAGCAGTTTCTCGGCCCCCTGGGGCCACACTGAAGCTTTCTTT; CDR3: CASSFSAPWGHTEAFF
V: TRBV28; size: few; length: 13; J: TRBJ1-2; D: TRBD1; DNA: TGTGCCAGCAGAGGGGGACAGTTACAAGACTACACCTTC; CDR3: CASRGGQLQDYTF
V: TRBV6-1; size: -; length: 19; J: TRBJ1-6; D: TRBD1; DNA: TGTGCCAGCAGTGTCCGACGGGGACAGGATAGCTCCTATAATTCACCCCTCCACTTT; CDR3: CASSVRRGQDSSYNSPLHF
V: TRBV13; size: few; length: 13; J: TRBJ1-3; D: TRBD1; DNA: TGTGCCAGCAAACAGGGGGACGGAAACACCATATATTTT; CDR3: CASKQGDGNTIYF
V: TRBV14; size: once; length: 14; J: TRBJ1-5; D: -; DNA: TGTGGCAGCGGCTTGGCGGGGAGCAATCAGCCCCAGCATTTT; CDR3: CGSGLAGSNQPQHF
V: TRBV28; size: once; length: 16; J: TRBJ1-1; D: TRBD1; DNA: TGTGCCAGCACTAGGACAGGGGGCCGTGTGAACACTGAAGCTTTCTTT; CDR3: CASTRTGGRVNTEAFF